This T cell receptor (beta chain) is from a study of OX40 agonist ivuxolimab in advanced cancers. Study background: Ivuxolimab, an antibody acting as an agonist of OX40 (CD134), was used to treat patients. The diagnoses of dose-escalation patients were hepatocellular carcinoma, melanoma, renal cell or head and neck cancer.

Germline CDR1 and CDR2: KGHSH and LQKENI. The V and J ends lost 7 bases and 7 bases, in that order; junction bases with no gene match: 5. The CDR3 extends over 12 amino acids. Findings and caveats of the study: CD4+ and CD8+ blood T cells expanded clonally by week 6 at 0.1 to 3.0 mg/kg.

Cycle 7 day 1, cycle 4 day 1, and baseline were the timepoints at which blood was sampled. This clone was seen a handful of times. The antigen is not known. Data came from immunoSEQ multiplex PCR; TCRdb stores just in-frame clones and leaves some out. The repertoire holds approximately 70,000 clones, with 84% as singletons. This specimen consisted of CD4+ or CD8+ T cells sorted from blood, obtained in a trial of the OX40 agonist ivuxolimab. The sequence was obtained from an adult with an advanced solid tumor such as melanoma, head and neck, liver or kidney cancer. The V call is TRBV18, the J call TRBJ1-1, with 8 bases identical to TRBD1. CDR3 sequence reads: CASLGQGGEAFF. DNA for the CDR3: TGTGCCAGCTTAGGACAGGGAGGTGAAGCTTTCTTT.